These 21 T cell receptor beta chains share one sample of origin, sequenced in a study of blood T cell repertoires in COVID-19 (dated by TCRdb to the early 2020s). Library preparation was by the immunoSEQ multiplex PCR assay. Imported from immuneACCESS, the table was reduced by TCRdb to in-frame sequences with V and J called. These copies leave out some clones; in studies compared against another copy, an unresolved V gene accounts for under half, and the cause of the remainder is not known. Recorded for this sample are around 220,000 clones; roughly 80% of them occurred a single time. The ten largest clones add up to roughly a tenth of the sample. Sequencing was performed on peripheral blood. These receptors were obtained from a woman over 75 with acute or convalescent COVID-19.

The chain carries TRBV7-3 and TRBJ2-2; 9 bases align to TRBD1. Trimming cost V 8 bases and J 6 bases; bases outside gene matches: 10. CDR1 and CDR2 from the germline V gene are SGHTA and FQGTGA. The CDR3 contains 15 residues. CDR3 DNA sequence: TGTGCCAGCCGGTACGGGACAGGGACCGCCGGGGAGCTGTTTTTT. The encoded protein is CASRYGTGTAGELFF.

The V call is TRBV18, the J call TRBJ2-1, with 7 bases matching TRBD2. This CDR3 has 14 residues. V trimming: 2 bases; J trimming: 8 bases; junction bases outside the gene matches: 6. In germline, CDR1 is KGHSH, CDR2 LQKENI. The CDR3 loop reads CASSPGQTSYEQFF. Written as DNA, the CDR3 is TGTGCCAGCTCACCAGGTCAGACTAGCTATGAGCAGTTCTTC.

V gene TRBV11-2 combines with J gene TRBJ1-2; D call uncertain. V lost 3 bases to trimming and J lost 2 bases, with 13 bases between them. The CDR3 runs 15 residues. Germline CDR1 is SGHAT and CDR2 is FQNNGV. The CDR3 protein is CASSLSLVPNYGYTF. CDR3 coding DNA: TGTGCCAGCAGCTTGAGTTTGGTCCCGAACTATGGCTACACCTTC.

The V gene is TRBV5-6, the J gene TRBJ1-3; 9 bases are shared with TRBD1. The CDR3 has 16 residues. V gave up 4 bases and J gave up 3 bases; unmatched junction bases: 8. CDR1 is SGHDT and CDR2 is YYEEEE in the germline V gene. DNA of the CDR3: TGTGCCAGCAGCCAAGCCCGGGACAGGGTTGGAAACACCATATATTTT. This codes for CASSQARDRVGNTIYF.

This sequence joins TRBV5-4 and TRBJ2-5; TRBD1 is a possible D gene (6 bases). Germline CDR1 and CDR2: SGHNT and YYREEE (reference sequence). Trimming left V 2 bases short and J 5 bases short, with 19 bases between. This CDR3 has 16 amino acids. The CDR3 here is CASSFGWGPGAETQYF. As DNA, the CDR3 is TGTGCCAGCAGCTTCGGATGGGGTCCAGGGGCGGAGACCCAGTACTTC. The whole variable domain, remainder taken from reference TRBV5-4 and TRBJ2-5, is ETGVTQSPTHLIKTRGQQVTLRCSSQSGHNTVSWYQQALGQGPQFIFQYYREEENGRGNFPPRFSGLQFPNYSSELNVNALELDDSALYLCASSFGWGPGAETQYFGPGTRLLVL.

This clone was recorded once. The J gene is TRBJ1-2, the V gene TRBV18, with D perhaps matching TRBD1 (5 bases). The V end was cut by 4 bases, the J end by 7 bases, with 19 bases between. This CDR3 comprises 15 residues. From germline, CDR1 is KGHSH and CDR2 LQKENI. Here the CDR3 reads CASSLSDIREGGYTF. The CDR3 nucleotides are TGTGCCAGCTCACTCTCCGACATCAGGGAGGGTGGCTACACCTTC. The whole variable domain, remainder taken from reference TRBV18 and TRBJ1-2, is NAGVMQNPRHLVRRRGQEARLRCSPMKGHSHVYWYRQLPEEGLKFMVYLQKENIIDESGMPKERFSAEFPKEGPSILRIQQVVRGDSAAYFCASSLSDIREGGYTFGSGTRLTVV.

The chain employs TRBV9 and TRBJ1-1, with D maybe TRBD1 (6 bases). The CDR3 covers 14 residues. From germline, CDR1 is SGDLS and CDR2 YYNGEE. Trimming removed 2 bases at V and 3 bases at J, with 11 bases between. CDR3 residues: CASSVMGADTEAFF. DNA of the CDR3: TGTGCCAGCAGCGTGATGGGGGCGGACACTGAAGCTTTCTTT.

This clone came up a few times. The chain links TRBV9 to TRBJ1-1; D unresolved. CDR3 length: 14 amino acids. CDR1 and CDR2 (germline): SGDLS, YYNGEE. The V end was cut by 0 bases, the J end by 3 bases, with 9 bases between. The CDR3 DNA reads as TGTGCCAGCAGCGTAGGCTCCCCGGACACTGAAGCTTTCTTT. Amino acids: CASSVGSPDTEAFF.

This clone was counted between two and nine times. This chain connects TRBV11-3 to TRBJ1-4, with TRBD1 as a possible D gene (5 bases). Trimming removed 6 bases from V and 10 bases from J, with 15 bases in between. Germline V CDR1 and CDR2: SGHNT, YENEEA. This CDR3 is 13 amino acids long. In DNA, the CDR3 is TGTGCCAGCAGTCAGGGTATCGACGGAAAACTGTTTTTT. Residues: CASSQGIDGKLFF.

The chain joins TRBV2 to TRBJ2-5, with TRBD2 matching 8 bases. With 6 bases clipped from V and 5 bases from J, the junction kept 5 bases outside the gene matches. This CDR3 contains 13 residues. CDR1 and CDR2 (germline): SNHLY, FYNNEI. The CDR3 spells CASSSGGAETQYF. The CDR3 nucleotides are TGTGCCAGCAGCTCGGGAGGGGCTGAGACCCAGTACTTC. The full variable domain, its missing parts supplied by reference TRBV2 and TRBJ2-5, is EPEVTQTPSHQVTQMGQEVILRCVPISNHLYFYWYRQILGQKVEFLVSFYNNEISEKSEIFDDQFSVERPDGSNFTLKIRSTKLEDSAMYFCASSSGGAETQYFGPGTRLLVL.

The chain joins TRBV9 to TRBJ2-3; 12 bases are a match to TRBD2. Trimming removed 3 bases from V and 2 bases from J; junction bases left unmatched: 7. The CDR3 is 17 residues long. Germline assignment: CDR1 SGDLS and CDR2 YYNGEE. Written as DNA, the CDR3 is TGTGCCAGCAGCGAAGATAGGACTAGCGGGATCACAGATACGCAGTATTTT. Its protein is CASSEDRTSGITDTQYF. Together with reference TRBV9 and TRBJ2-3, the CDR3 gives the full variable domain: DSGVTQTPKHLITATGQRVTLRCSPRSGDLSVYWYQQSLDQGLQFLIQYYNGEERAKGNILERFSAQQFPDLHSELNLSSLELGDSALYFCASSEDRTSGITDTQYFGPGTRLTVL.

The chain carries TRBV7-8 and TRBJ2-7; 9 nucleotides agree with TRBD1. Trimming took 4 bases from V and 2 from J; bases not matched to a gene: 3. Per the germline V gene, CDR1 is SGHVS and CDR2 is FQNEAQ. The CDR3 has 14 residues. The CDR3 reads CASSSDRGAYEQYF. CDR3 DNA sequence: TGTGCCAGCAGCTCAGACAGGGGGGCCTACGAGCAGTACTTC.

DNA for the CDR3: TGTGCCACCAGCAGAGATGGGGCTAGCGGGAGTAGGTACGAGCAGTACTTC. Its translation: CATSRDGASGSRYEQYF. The chain recombines TRBV15 with TRBJ2-7; 10 bases fit TRBD2. This CDR3 comprises 17 residues. The trim removed 0 bases at V and 4 bases at J, leaving 9 bases unmatched. The V gene's germline CDR1 is LNHNV and CDR2 YYDKDF (reference sequence).

The genes are TRBV19 and TRBJ1-4, with 7 bases fitting TRBD1. The CDR3 is made up of 11 amino acids. Germline V gene lookup returns CDR1 LNHDA and CDR2 SQIVND (reference sequence). The trim removed 4 bases at V and 15 bases at J, leaving 5 bases unmatched. The CDR3 coding sequence is TGTGCCAGTAGTACACCCGGGACAGTGTTTTTT. This encodes CASSTPGTVFF.

The chain combines TRBV7-9 with TRBJ2-1, with TRBD1 matching over 8 bases. From germline, CDR1 is SEHNR and CDR2 FQNEAQ (reference sequence). The V gene end was trimmed by 1 base and the J gene end by 2 bases; junction bases not matched to a gene: 4. CDR3 length: 16 amino acids. DNA of the CDR3: TGTGCCAGCAGCTTAGGACAGGGGAACACCTACAATGAGCAGTTCTTC. This encodes CASSLGQGNTYNEQFF.

This clone was seen more than once but under ten times. This chain connects TRBV30 to TRBJ1-1, with a tentative D call TRBD1 (6 bases). The V gene's germline CDR1 is GTSNPN and CDR2 SVGIG (reference sequence). V was pared by 0 bases and J by 4 bases, with 9 bases between. The CDR3 runs to 13 residues. The CDR3 bases are TGTGCCTGGAGTGTACAGGGTCGCACTGAAGCTTTCTTT. As protein: CAWSVQGRTEAFF.

The gene calls are TRBV7-3 and TRBJ1-1; D might be TRBD1 (6 bases). The CDR3 has 13 residues. CDR1 and CDR2 from the germline V gene are SGHTA and FQGTGA. The V gene lost 5 bases and the J gene lost 4 bases, with 11 bases spanning the gap. CDR3 sequence: CASSREGVTEAFF. The CDR3 DNA sequence: TGTGCCAGCAGCCGGGAGGGGGTCACTGAAGCTTTCTTT.

The chain uses TRBV21-1 and TRBJ1-1; the table names TRBD1, a call not compared with the DNA. TRBV21-1 has pseudogene status. The CDR3 has 15 residues. Here the CDR3 DNA reads TGTGCCAGCACCGAGGGGACAGGGACGAACACTGAAGCTTTCTTT. Protein: CASTEGTGTNTEAFF.

This clone was recorded a few times. This chain connects TRBV9 to TRBJ2-2; D is unresolved. CDR1 is SGDLS, CDR2 YYNGEE, per germline. The CDR3 consists of 14 residues. Trimming stripped 4 bases from V and 1 base from J, with 8 bases between. The chain's CDR3 is CASSRDMNTGELFF. For the CDR3, the DNA is TGTGCCAGCAGCCGCGATATGAACACCGGGGAGCTGTTTTTT.

This chain joins TRBV2 and TRBJ2-1, with a weak D call TRBD2 (5 bases). The CDR3 consists of 14 residues. Germline CDR1 SNHLY, CDR2 FYNNEI. With 5 bases removed from V and 9 bases from J, the gap between germline ends came to 17 bases. In DNA form, the CDR3 reads TGTGCCAGCAGTAGCACTAGGGCGTTATCTGAGCAGTTCTTC. This codes for CASSSTRALSEQFF.

This clone came up many times. This chain joins TRBV5-1 and TRBJ1-6, with 10 nucleotides matching TRBD1. The CDR3 sequence is 17 residues long. J was trimmed by 7 bases and V by 4 bases; bases with no gene match: 11. Germline CDR1 is SGHRS and CDR2 is YFSETQ. The chain's CDR3 is CASSPLDPGQGNSPLHF. CDR3 nucleotides: TGCGCCAGCAGCCCACTCGATCCGGGACAGGGGAATTCACCCCTCCACTTT.